Presented here are 30 T cell receptor beta chains from one specimen sequenced in a study of long-term antiretroviral therapy in people with HIV. Version v3.0 of the immunoSEQ assay was performed at survey level. Method: immunoSEQ multiplex PCR; TCRdb's copy keeps in-frame clones and lacks some. The sample consists of 25,000 to 30,000 clones, 70% to 90% of them appearing once. The sequencing here drew on unsorted PBMCs, taken 3 years after starting antiretroviral therapy. The receptors shown here come from a man in his forties with HIV.

The V gene is TRBV7-8, the J gene TRBJ2-7, with a tentative D call TRBD1 (7 bases). Germline CDR1 SGHVS, CDR2 FQNEAQ. The CDR3 consists of 14 residues. The V and J ends lost 5 bases and 2 bases respectively, with 13 bases between them. CDR3 residues: CASSPAGQTYEQYF. The CDR3 bases are TGTGCCAGCAGCCCGGCGGGACAGACCTACGAGCAGTACTTC.

The J gene is TRBJ2-1, the V gene TRBV5-4, with D unresolved. The CDR3 length is 14 residues. Germline lookup yields CDR1 SGHNT and CDR2 YYREEE (reference sequence). Trimming shortened V by 4 bases and J by 3 bases, and 11 bases separated the two germline ends. The CDR3 sequence: CASSLTSGYNEQFF. In DNA form, the CDR3 reads TGTGCCAGCAGCCTTACTTCCGGCTACAATGAGCAGTTCTTC.

The CDR3 protein is CAISETGVSPYNEQFF. The CDR3 DNA reads as TGTGCCATCAGTGAGACAGGGGTGTCTCCCTACAATGAGCAGTTCTTC. This chain uses TRBV10-3 with TRBJ2-1, with 7 positions matching TRBD1. CDR3 length equals 16 residues. V shed 2 bases and J 2 bases; nucleotides not matched to a gene: 6. Germline V gene lookup returns CDR1 ENHRY and CDR2 SYGVKD.

The chain employs TRBV4-2 and TRBJ2-5; 10 nucleotides align to TRBD2. This CDR3 has 15 amino acids. V dropped 4 bases and J dropped 3; count of bases not matched to a gene: 5. Germline V gene lookup returns CDR1 LGHNA and CDR2 YNFKEQ. CDR3: CASSRDLAGEETQYF. The CDR3 DNA reads as TGTGCCAGCAGCCGAGACCTAGCGGGGGAAGAGACCCAGTACTTC.

CDR3 DNA sequence: TGTGCCAGCAGCCGGGGACCCCGAGGGGACCAAGAGACCCAGTACTTC. It translates to CASSRGPRGDQETQYF. This chain joins TRBV11-3 and TRBJ2-5; D is possibly TRBD1 or TRBD2 (5 bases each). Trimming cost V 5 bases and J 0 bases, with 16 bases left between them. There are 16 residues in the CDR3. The V gene's germline CDR1 is SGHNT and CDR2 YENEEA.

The V gene is TRBV4-3, the J gene TRBJ1-2, with 9 bases matching TRBD1. The CDR3 loop spans 15 amino acids. The germline gives CDR1 LGHNA, CDR2 YSLEER. The ends lost 0 bases at V and 8 bases at J; junction bases unmatched: 7. This chain's CDR3 is CASSQDGTGYVGYTF. The DNA for the CDR3 is TGCGCCAGCAGCCAAGACGGGACAGGGTACGTGGGCTACACCTTC.

The chain has TRBV11-2 and TRBJ2-1; 11 bases line up with TRBD2. V lost 5 bases, J lost 8 bases, and 14 bases stayed unmatched. The CDR3 length is 17 residues. Germline V CDR1 and CDR2: SGHAT, FQNNGV. CDR3 nucleotide sequence: TGTGCCAGCAGCGGCCTCCTGGGTAGCGGGGGGGCCGATGAGCAGTTCTTC. Its protein product is CASSGLLGSGGADEQFF.

This clone has only one observation. The chain links TRBV27 to TRBJ1-5; TRBD1 matches at 8 bases. The CDR3 covers 15 residues. Germline trimming cut 8 bases from V and 3 bases from J; bases unmatched to any gene: 9. Germline lookup yields CDR1 MNHEY and CDR2 SMNVEV (reference sequence). Written as DNA, the CDR3 is TGTGCCAGCCGGGCCCGGGACAGGCCCAATCAGCCCCAGCATTTT. It specifies CASRARDRPNQPQHF.

In this sample, this clone turned up once. This chain joins TRBV11-3 and TRBJ2-6; D is undetermined. Germline V CDR1 and CDR2: SGHNT, YENEEA. V was cut by 8 bases and J by 4 bases, with 9 bases left in between. The CDR3 has 13 amino acids. The CDR3 DNA follows: TGTGCCAGCGCGGCCAGGGGGGCCAACGTCCTGACTTTC. Protein: CASAARGANVLTF.

Written as DNA, the CDR3 is TGTGCCTCAAGCGGGACAGCCTCCTACGAGCAGTACTTC. This translates into CASSGTASYEQYF. V and J are TRBV30 and TRBJ2-7; D tentatively fits TRBD1 or TRBD2 (7 bases each). The length of the CDR3 is 13 residues. Germline CDR1 is GTSNPN and CDR2 is SVGIG (reference sequence). The V gene lost 7 bases and the J gene lost 0 bases, with 13 bases spanning the gap.

This chain uses TRBV25-1 with TRBJ1-4, with no clear D. The V end lost 3 bases, the J end lost 0 bases, and 5 bases lay between the germline ends. The CDR3 sequence is 14 residues long. In germline, CDR1 is MGHDK, CDR2 SYGVNS. The DNA for the CDR3 is TGTGCCAGCAGTGACCGGGCAACTAATGAAAAACTGTTTTTT. Its translation: CASSDRATNEKLFF.

The CDR3: CASSLDGGEAFF. CDR3 nucleotide sequence: TGTGCCAGCAGCTTAGACGGGGGGGAAGCTTTCTTT. V is TRBV11-2 and J is TRBJ1-1; a possible D gene is TRBD1 (5 bases). This CDR3 has 12 residues. CDR1 is SGHAT, CDR2 FQNNGV, per germline. V lost 0 bases and J lost 8, with 7 bases in between.

This clone has just a few counts. The CDR3 coding sequence is TGTGCCAGCAGTTCGAGGACTAGCGGTTACGAGCAGTACTTC. Translated, it gives CASSSRTSGYEQYF. The chain has TRBV28 and TRBJ2-7; 10 nucleotides match TRBD2. The ends lost 4 bases at V and 4 bases at J; junction bases unmatched: 4. The CDR3 extends over 14 amino acids. CDR1 is MDHEN and CDR2 is SYDVKM in the germline V gene.

This clone was detected once. V is TRBV5-4 and J is TRBJ2-7; 10 nucleotides align to TRBD2. Per germline, CDR1 SGHNT and CDR2 YYREEE (reference sequence). The CDR3 runs to 17 residues. Germline trimming cut 7 bases from V and 1 base from J; bases unmatched to any gene: 14. CDR3 in amino acids: CASHRAVAGGHSYEQYF. The CDR3 coding sequence is TGTGCCAGCCACCGGGCGGTAGCGGGGGGACATTCCTACGAGCAGTACTTC. The full variable domain, its missing parts supplied by reference TRBV5-4 and TRBJ2-7, is ETGVTQSPTHLIKTRGQQVTLRCSSQSGHNTVSWYQQALGQGPQFIFQYYREEENGRGNFPPRFSGLQFPNYSSELNVNALELDDSALYLCASHRAVAGGHSYEQYFGPGTRLTVT.

The chain carries TRBV27 and TRBJ1-5; D gene ambiguous. The CDR3 has 12 amino acids. Germline loops: CDR1 MNHEY, CDR2 SMNVEV (reference sequence). V was clipped by 5 bases and J by 10 bases, with 12 bases between them. The CDR3 sequence: CASSPTTVPQHF. DNA of the CDR3: TGTGCCAGCAGTCCCACCACCGTCCCCCAGCATTTT.

This chain links TRBV9 with TRBJ2-4; 9 bases agree with TRBD1. Germline V gene data show CDR1 as SGDLS and CDR2 as YYNGEE. With 0 bases clipped from V and 4 bases from J, the junction kept 2 bases outside the gene matches. The CDR3 has 15 amino acids. CDR3 protein: CASSVDGTGKNIQYF. The CDR3 DNA sequence: TGTGCCAGCAGCGTAGACGGGACAGGGAAAAACATTCAGTACTTC.

The rearrangement joins TRBV28 to TRBJ1-3; D remains unclear. This CDR3 is 15 amino acids long. The ends were cut back, 7 bases at V and 1 base at J, with 14 bases in the middle. CDR1 MDHEN and CDR2 SYDVKM come from the germline V gene. This CDR3 is CASTNSDASGNTIYF. The CDR3 DNA reads as TGTGCCAGCACCAACTCGGATGCGTCTGGAAACACCATATATTTT.

The V and J genes are TRBV27 and TRBJ2-3; 7 bases align to TRBD2. The germline V gene encodes CDR1 MNHEY and CDR2 SMNVEV (reference sequence). There are 13 residues in the CDR3. Germline trimming cut 10 bases from V and 0 bases from J; bases unmatched to any gene: 4. As DNA, the CDR3 is TGTGCCACGCGACTAGCAAGCACAGATACGCAGTATTTT. As protein: CATRLASTDTQYF.

This clone has only a few counts. This chain uses TRBV5-4 with TRBJ2-1; no clear D. This CDR3 comprises 13 residues. The V gene's germline CDR1 is SGHNT and CDR2 YYREEE (reference sequence). Trimming took 4 bases from V and 3 from J, leaving 8 bases between them. CDR3 DNA sequence: TGTGCCAGCAGCCCCTGGGGCTACAATGAGCAGTTCTTC. Translated: CASSPWGYNEQFF.

This clone was recorded once. V is TRBV4-1 and J is TRBJ2-1, with D unclear. The germline gives CDR1 MGHRA, CDR2 YSYEKL. V was cut by 4 bases and J by 8 bases, with 6 bases left in between. CDR3 length equals 11 residues. CDR3 DNA: TGCGCCAGCAGCCGTGGCCATGAGCAGTTCTTC. As protein: CASSRGHEQFF.

This clone was seen more than once but under ten times. J is TRBJ1-4 and V is TRBV2; D remains ambiguous. The CDR3 runs 13 residues. Germline CDR1 and CDR2: SNHLY and FYNNEI. Trimming stripped 4 bases from V and 5 bases from J, with 8 bases between. Here the CDR3 DNA reads TGTGCCAGCAGTGGCAGTATGAATGAAAAACTGTTTTTT. It yields the protein CASSGSMNEKLFF.

The chain employs TRBV7-9 and TRBJ2-3; D not certain. The V and J ends lost 6 bases and 6 bases respectively, with 7 bases between them. Germline loops: CDR1 SEHNR, CDR2 FQNEAQ (reference sequence). CDR3 size: 11 residues. The CDR3 bases are TGTGCCAGCAGGGCGGTGGATACGCAGTATTTT. Translating it yields CASRAVDTQYF.

The V and J genes are TRBV11-3 and TRBJ2-1; 7 bases line up with TRBD1. The CDR3 covers 13 residues. Germline V CDR1 and CDR2: SGHNT, YENEEA. V was clipped by 5 bases and J by 15 bases; unmatched bases: 13. CDR3 sequence reads: CASSDTGQEVPFF. CDR3 sequence (DNA): TGTGCCAGCAGCGATACCGGACAGGAGGTTCCGTTCTTC.

The V call is TRBV6-4, the J call TRBJ2-2; 8 bases line up with TRBD1. After removal of 9 bases from V and 0 bases from J, the junction contained 12 bases not matched to a gene. This CDR3 comprises 17 residues. Germline values: CDR1 MRHNA, CDR2 SNTAGT. The CDR3 DNA reads TGTGCCAGAACGCTCGGGACAGGAAACCCGAACACCGGGGAGCTGTTTTTT. It encodes CARTLGTGNPNTGELFF.

The V and J genes are TRBV28 and TRBJ1-5, with TRBD1 matching over 9 bases. Trimming cost V 4 bases and J 5 bases; bases outside gene matches: 3. Germline V gene sequence: CDR1 MDHEN, CDR2 SYDVKM. The CDR3 totals 14 residues. The CDR3 nucleotides read TGTGCCAGCAGTTCGGGACAGGGAGATCAGCCCCAGCATTTT. This codes for CASSSGQGDQPQHF.

This chain joins TRBV6-5 and TRBJ2-7, with 7 bases matching TRBD1. Germline V CDR1 and CDR2: MNHEY, SVGAGI. V was pared by 0 bases and J by 5 bases, with 4 bases of the junction left unmatched. The CDR3 loop spans 14 amino acids. Here the CDR3 reads CASSYSGQNNEQYF. In DNA, the CDR3 is TGTGCCAGCAGTTACTCGGGACAGAACAACGAGCAGTACTTC.

This sequence joins TRBV15 and TRBJ1-2; no clear D. The CDR3 is 15 residues long. Germline lookup yields CDR1 LNHNV and CDR2 YYDKDF (reference sequence). The germline V and J ends were trimmed by 4 bases and 4 bases, with 16 bases remaining between them. As DNA, the CDR3 is TGTGCCACCAGCAAACCGGGCTCCCTTGGCTATGGCTACACCTTC. It encodes CATSKPGSLGYGYTF. Full variable domain (rest looked up from reference TRBV15 and TRBJ1-2): DAMVIQNPRYQVTQFGKPVTLSCSQTLNHNVMYWYQQKSSQAPKLLFHYYDKDFNNEADTPDNFQSRRPNTSFCFLDIRSPGLGDTAMYLCATSKPGSLGYGYTFGSGTRLTVV.

The chain couples TRBV7-6 to TRBJ2-2, with D perhaps matching TRBD2 (6 bases). This CDR3 has 15 residues. V was trimmed by 4 bases and J by 6 bases, leaving 15 bases between them. Germline CDR1 reads SGHVS; CDR2 reads FNYEAQ. CDR3 DNA sequence: TGTGCCAGCAGCTCGACGAGCGGGCGGGCCGGGGAGCTGTTTTTT. Translation: CASSSTSGRAGELFF.

This chain connects TRBV29-1 to TRBJ1-4; D may be TRBD1 (6 bases). Between the trimmed V and J ends, which lost 0 bases and 7 bases, there was a span of 9 bases. Germline V CDR1 and CDR2: SQVTM, ANQGSEA. This CDR3 comprises 13 residues. CDR3 nucleotide sequence: TGCAGCGTTGAAGATCCGGGGGCTGAAAAACTGTTTTTT. Translation gives CSVEDPGAEKLFF.

The J gene is TRBJ1-5, the V gene TRBV10-2; the D is unclear. From germline, CDR1 is WSHSY and CDR2 SAAADI. CDR3 size: 15 residues. V was cut by 6 bases and J by 4 bases, with 16 bases left in between. The CDR3 loop is CASSQLDPTNQPQHF. CDR3 bases: TGCGCCAGCAGCCAACTGGACCCAACTAATCAGCCCCAGCATTTT.